Each of the 3 T cell receptor beta chains below was sequenced from the same sample in a study of metastatic and nonmetastatic thyroid tumors. Treatment of any kind had been given to no patient before thyroid surgery. TCRdb re-called the PCR reads through MiXCR. The sample has 20,000 to 30,000 clones; roughly 19% are singletons. The sample comprised blood. The source is a male donor with papillary thyroid cancer or a benign thyroid nodule (not recorded which). Some clones in this sample may be carry-over from other donors' samples.

This clone was seen ten or more times. The rearrangement uses TRBV12-5 and TRBJ2-3, with TRBD2 matching over 12 bases. The CDR3 loop spans 15 amino acids. V lost 6 bases and J lost 4; bases outside the gene matches: 5. The V gene's germline CDR1 is LGHNT and CDR2 FRNRAP. CDR3 DNA sequence: TGTGCTAGTGGCCGTGGACTAGCGGGGCCAGATACGCAGTATTTT. Translation gives CASGRGLAGPDTQYF.

This clone was seen at least ten times. The chain employs TRBV7-8 and TRBJ2-7; TRBD1 might be the D (5 bases). This CDR3 spans 16 amino acids. V lost 8 bases and J 7 bases, leaving 27 bases between the germline ends. Looked up from germline, CDR1 is SGHVS and CDR2 is FQNEAQ. The CDR3 DNA is TGTGCCAGCCGGGCAGGGTTTAAAGTAGGCTTAGGGGAGCAGTACTTC. Translating gives CASRAGFKVGLGEQYF. The full variable domain, rest sourced from reference TRBV7-8 and TRBJ2-7, is GAGVSQSPRYKVAKRGQDVALRCDPISGHVSLFWYQQALGQGPEFLTYFQNEAQLDKSGLPSDRFFAERPEGSVSTLKIQRTQQEDSAVYLCASRAGFKVGLGEQYFGPGTRLTVT.

Points on this clone: The junction departs from the called germline gene at one end, perhaps through a read error. The chain employs TRBV27 and TRBJ2-7; TRBD2 agrees at 8 bases. The V gene's germline CDR1 is MNHEY and CDR2 SMNVEV (reference sequence). The CDR3 has 15 amino acids. The CDR3 loop reads CASSPRLARDYDQYF. The CDR3 DNA reads as TGTGCCAGCAGTCCGCGACTAGCGCGGGACTACGATCAGTACTTC.